This T cell receptor (beta chain) was identified during a study of PD-L1 blockade in urothelial cancer. Study details: Each patient had 0 to 3 earlier chemotherapy regimens. The median T cell count in blood samples was more than 140,000.

Synthetic analogs of TCR templates were spiked into every PCR. TCRdb's table, derived via immunoSEQ multiplex PCR, lists solely in-frame clones and lacks some. The table shows tens of thousands of clones, with around 74% occurring only once. The study's findings and limits: Below-median pretreatment blood TCR clonality was associated with improved progression-free and overall survival.

The time point was: pretreatment peripheral blood. This CDR3 is 15 amino acids long. Trimming stripped 0 bases from V and 3 bases from J, with 11 bases between. Per the germline V gene, CDR1 is LGHNA and CDR2 is YNFKEQ. Comments on this clone: Its antigen is unidentified.

This TCR was sampled from an older man with urothelial cancer. This material consisted of PBMCs, taken around atezolizumab (anti-PD-L1) treatment. This chain connects TRBV4-2 to TRBJ1-1; D might be TRBD1 (5 bases). The CDR3, as DNA: TGTGCCAGCAGCCAAGATTCGGGCAGGGACACTGAAGCTTTCTTT. Its translation: CASSQDSGRDTEAFF.